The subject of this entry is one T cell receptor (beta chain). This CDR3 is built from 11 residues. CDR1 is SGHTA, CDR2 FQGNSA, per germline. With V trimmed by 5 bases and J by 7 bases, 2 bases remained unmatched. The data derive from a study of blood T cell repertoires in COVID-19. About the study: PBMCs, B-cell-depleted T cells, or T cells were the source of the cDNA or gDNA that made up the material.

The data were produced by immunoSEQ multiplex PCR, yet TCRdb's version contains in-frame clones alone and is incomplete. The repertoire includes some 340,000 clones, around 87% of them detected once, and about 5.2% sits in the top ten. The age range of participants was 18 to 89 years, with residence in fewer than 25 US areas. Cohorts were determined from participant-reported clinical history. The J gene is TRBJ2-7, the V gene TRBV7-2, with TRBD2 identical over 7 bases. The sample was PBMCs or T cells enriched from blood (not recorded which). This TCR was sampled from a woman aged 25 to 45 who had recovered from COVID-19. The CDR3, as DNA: TGTGCCAGCAGCCAGGGACTAGAGCAGTACTTC. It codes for CASSQGLEQYF. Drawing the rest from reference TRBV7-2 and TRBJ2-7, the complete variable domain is GAGVSQSPSNKVTEKGKDVELRCDPISGHTALYWYRQSLGQGLEFLIYFQGNSAPDKSGLPSDRFSAERTGGSVSTLTIQRTQQEDSAVYLCASSQGLEQYFGPGTRLTVT.